This is a list of T cell receptor beta chains from one sample in a study of blood T cell repertoires in COVID-19. Profiling relied on immunoSEQ multiplex PCR, and the TCRdb table lists in-frame clones only, not all of them. The sample lists roughly 120,000 clones; 75% to 90% were seen once. Specimen: peripheral blood. The receptors originated from a woman aged 50 to 60 with acute or convalescent COVID-19. CDR3s include the opening cysteine and the closing phenylalanine or tryptophan. D genes are given only for firm matches. Clone size is given for some rows only: seen once, a few or many times, or a class if the clone is expanded.

v_call	d_call	clone_size	j_call	cdr3_nt	cdr3_aa
TRBV7-3	.	.	TRBJ2-6	TGTGCCAGCAGCCCCCTGGTTGCGGGGACTGGGGCCAACGTCCTGACTTTC	CASSPLVAGTGANVLTF
TRBV27	.	.	TRBJ1-1	TGTGCCAGCAAGAGGGTAACTGAAGCTTTCTTT	CASKRVTEAFF
TRBV6-4	.	few	TRBJ2-2	TGTGCCAGCAGTGACTCAGCAGGGAACACCGGGGAGCTGTTTTTT	CASSDSAGNTGELFF
TRBV19	TRBD1	.	TRBJ1-5	TGTGCCAGTAGTTCCCCGGACAGGGGTTATAGCAATCAGCCCCAGCATTTT	CASSSPDRGYSNQPQHF
TRBV18	TRBD1	.	TRBJ1-1	TGTGCCAGCTCACTGACTGGGACAGGGGGGTCCGTGAACACTGAAGCTTTCTTT	CASSLTGTGGSVNTEAFF
TRBV19	TRBD2	.	TRBJ2-1	TGTGCCAGTAACCCTAGCGGGGGCTACAATGAGCAGTTCTTC	CASNPSGGYNEQFF
TRBV6-5	.	.	TRBJ2-7	TGTGCCAGCAGTTACTCGGGAGACCCTTACGAGCAGTACTTC	CASSYSGDPYEQYF
TRBV2	TRBD1	.	TRBJ1-1	TGTGCCAGCAGTGAAGCGGGACAGGGGGCCCCGTACGAAGCTTTCTTT	CASSEAGQGAPYEAFF
TRBV24-1	.	.	TRBJ1-5	TGTGCCACCAGTGATAGCCGGTACTCAAATCAGCCCCAGCATTTT	CATSDSRYSNQPQHF
TRBV7-2	.	.	TRBJ2-7	TGTGCCAGCAGCTTATTGGCGGGGCCCTACGAGCAGTACTTC	CASSLLAGPYEQYF
TRBV6-5	.	few	TRBJ1-1	TGTGCCAGCAGTCTGGCCAGGGACACTGAAGCTTTCTTT	CASSLARDTEAFF
TRBV5-1	.	.	TRBJ1-1	TGCGCCAGCAGCTTGGGATTAGGAGGGGTCGGTGAAGCTTTCTTT	CASSLGLGGVGEAFF
TRBV6-5	.	once	TRBJ2-5	TGTGCCAGCAGTTACAATGGAGGGCGAGAGACCCAGTACTTC	CASSYNGGRETQYF
TRBV19	.	.	TRBJ2-7	TGTGCCAGTAGTCCCCGGGTGGGTATTAACTACGAGCAGTACTTC	CASSPRVGINYEQYF
TRBV24-1	.	.	TRBJ2-3	TGTGCCACCAGTGATCCGGGACTTAAGGGCCCGGATACGCAGTATTTT	CATSDPGLKGPDTQYF
TRBV19	TRBD2	.	TRBJ2-1	TGTGCCAGTAGTATAACTAGCGGGATGAGCTCCTACAATGAGCAGTTCTTC	CASSITSGMSSYNEQFF
TRBV7-3	.	.	TRBJ2-1	TGTGCCAGCAGACCCTCAGGGGGGAACTACAATGAGCAGTTCTTC	CASRPSGGNYNEQFF
TRBV5-5	.	.	TRBJ2-2	TGTGCCAGCAGCTTGGGACAGATCACCGGGGAGCTGTTTTTT	CASSLGQITGELFF
TRBV28	.	.	TRBJ1-1	TGTGCCAGCAGTTTTTCCCCAAACACTGAAGCTTTCTTT	CASSFSPNTEAFF
TRBV3-1/TRBV3-2	.	.	TRBJ2-3	TGTGCCAGCAGCCAAGATAGAGGGGGGGCAGATACGCAGTATTTT	CASSQDRGGADTQYF